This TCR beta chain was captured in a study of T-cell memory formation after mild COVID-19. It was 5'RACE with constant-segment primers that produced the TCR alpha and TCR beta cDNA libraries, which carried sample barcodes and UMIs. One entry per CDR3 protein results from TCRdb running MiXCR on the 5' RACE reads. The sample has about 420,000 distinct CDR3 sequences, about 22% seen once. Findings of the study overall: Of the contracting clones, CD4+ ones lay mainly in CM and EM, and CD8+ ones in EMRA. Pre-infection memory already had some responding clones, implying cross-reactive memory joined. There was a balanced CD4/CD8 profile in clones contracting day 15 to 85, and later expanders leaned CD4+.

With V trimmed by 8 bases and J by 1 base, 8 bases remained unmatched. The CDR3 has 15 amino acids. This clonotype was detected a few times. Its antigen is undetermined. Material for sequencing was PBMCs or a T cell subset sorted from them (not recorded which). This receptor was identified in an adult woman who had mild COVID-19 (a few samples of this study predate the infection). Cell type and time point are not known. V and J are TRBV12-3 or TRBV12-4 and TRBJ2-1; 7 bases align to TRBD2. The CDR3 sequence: CASGRAGLSYNEQFF. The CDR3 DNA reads TGTGCCAGCGGCAGAGCGGGATTGTCCTACAATGAGCAGTTCTTC.